This entry is about one T cell receptor beta chain. The sample comes from a study of blood T cell repertoires in COVID-19. The wider study: Collection of acute and convalescent COVID-19 samples took place in the United States, Italy and Spain. T cells, B-cell-depleted T cells, or PBMCs supplied cDNA or gDNA.

Germline V gene lookup returns CDR1 SNHLY and CDR2 FYNNEI. J lost 8 bases, V lost 2 bases, and 14 bases had no gene match. This CDR3 contains 16 residues. Original methodology: Scientists estimated how many nucleated cells there were by amplifying reference gene primers. Libraries were prepared by immunoSEQ multiplex PCR; TCRdb keeps only in-frame clonotypes and omits some of them. D and trimming come from the DNA, and the V and J calls and clone size come from that table. The sample has 250,000 to 350,000 clones; around four fifths are singletons. The sequencing input was peripheral blood. This TCR was recovered from a woman aged 50 to 60 with active or convalescent COVID-19. The chain joins TRBV2 to TRBJ1-1; 7 nucleotides align to TRBD1. The CDR3 loop reads CASSERGTGDGREAFF. Written as DNA, the CDR3 is TGTGCCAGCAGTGAACGGGGCACAGGGGATGGGAGGGAAGCTTTCTTT.